This T cell receptor beta chain originates from a study of spatial heterogeneity in lung cancer. Overall study: A unique TCR and UMI combination showed up more than ten times in raw reads, on average.

Time point meaning: sample taken at primary tumor resection. Unsorted samples of tumor, nontumor lung or frozen PBMC had their whole RNA sequenced. A unique molecular identifier was attached to every TCR cDNA molecule. TCRdb used MiXCR to reprocess the 5' RACE reads, holding one entry per CDR3 protein. This table holds more than 9,000 distinct CDR3 sequences, more than 6% found once. CDR3 length: 12 amino acids. After removal of 5 bases from V and 10 bases from J, the junction contained 5 bases not matched to a gene. The germline CDR1 and CDR2 sequences are SEHNR and FQNEAQ (reference sequence). This clonotype was sampled from a male donor with early-stage non-small cell lung cancer. The source was normal lung tissue next to the tumor, collected at surgery. This sequence joins TRBV7-9 and TRBJ1-2, with 9 bases identical to TRBD1. The CDR3 protein is CASSPRQGDYTF. The CDR3 DNA reads TGTGCCAGCAGCCCCAGACAGGGGGACTACACCTTC.